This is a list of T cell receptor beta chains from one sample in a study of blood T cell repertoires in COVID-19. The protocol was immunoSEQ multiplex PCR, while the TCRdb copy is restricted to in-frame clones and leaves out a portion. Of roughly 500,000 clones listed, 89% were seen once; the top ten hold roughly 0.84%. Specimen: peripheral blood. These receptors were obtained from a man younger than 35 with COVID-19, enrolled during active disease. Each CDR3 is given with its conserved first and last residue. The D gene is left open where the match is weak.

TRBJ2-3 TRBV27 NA TGTGCCAGCAGTTTAAGGCTCGGAGGCGATACGCAGTATTTT CASSLRLGGDTQYF
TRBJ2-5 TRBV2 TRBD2 TGTGCCAGCAGTGGGGGGGCTAGCGGGAGTGAGACCCAGTACTTC CASSGGASGSETQYF
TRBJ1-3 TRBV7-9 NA TGTGCCAGCAGCTTCCGGGGGTCCTCTGGAAACACCATATATTTT CASSFRGSSGNTIYF
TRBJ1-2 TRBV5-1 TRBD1 TGCGCCAGCAGGGGACAGGGGGCAATTTTTGGCTACACCTTC CASRGQGAIFGYTF
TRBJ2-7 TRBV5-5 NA TGTGCCAGCAGCCCTACGTGGTTAAGCTCCTACGAGCAGTACTTC CASSPTWLSSYEQYF
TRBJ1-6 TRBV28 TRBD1 TGTGCCAGCAGTCTCTCCGCCCGCCCCCCCCGGACAGGGTTTAATTCACCCCTCCACTTT CASSLSARPPRTGFNSPLHF
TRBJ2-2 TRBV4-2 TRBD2 TGTGCCAGCAGCCAAGAAACGGGAGGGGCGGGGGAGCTGTTTTTT CASSQETGGAGELFF
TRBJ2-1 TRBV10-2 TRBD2 TGCGCCAGCAAGGGCGGGGTACCGGGACTAGTGCATGAGCAGTTCTTC CASKGGVPGLVHEQFF
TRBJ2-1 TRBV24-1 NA TGTGCCACCAGCACTAGTAATTACAATGAGCAGTTCTTC CATSTSNYNEQFF
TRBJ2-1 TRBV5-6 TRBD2 TGTGCCAGCAGCGAAACTAGCGGGATTTTCCACAATGAGCAGTTCTTC CASSETSGIFHNEQFF
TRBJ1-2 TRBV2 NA TGTGCCAGCTCCCCGGCGTCCCAGGGGTTCTTCTATGGCTACACCTTC CASSPASQGFFYGYTF
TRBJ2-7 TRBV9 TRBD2 TGTGCCAGCATCCGGGACAAGGGACTAGGAAGCCCAGCTCTCTCCTACGAGCAGTACTTC CASIRDKGLGSPALSYEQYF
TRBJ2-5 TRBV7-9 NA TGTGCCAGCAGCTTCGGACTGAATTCAGAGACCCAGTACTTC CASSFGLNSETQYF
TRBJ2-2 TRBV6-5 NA TGTGCCAGCAGCCGCGATAGCACCGGGGAGCTGTTTTTT CASSRDSTGELFF
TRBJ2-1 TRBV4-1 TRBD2 TGCGCCAGCAGGGGGATCACGGGGGGATTTATCGAGCAGTTCTTC CASRGITGGFIEQFF
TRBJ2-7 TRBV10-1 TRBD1 TGCGCCAGCAGTGAGACAGGGGGACATGGCGAGCAGTACTTC CASSETGGHGEQYF
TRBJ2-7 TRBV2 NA TGTGCCAGCAGTTCGGGATATTACGAGCAGTACTTC CASSSGYYEQYF
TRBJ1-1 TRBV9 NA TGTGCCAGCAGCACCCGCCCCAGCGCTGAAGCTTTCTTT CASSTRPSAEAFF